This T cell receptor (beta chain) stems from a study of T and B cells in COVID-19 patients. From blood, about 250-500 ng of genomic DNA served as TRB template. By frequency in the sample, this clonotype is medium-sized (0.01 to 0.1%). TRB rearrangements were amplified by multiplex PCR with BIOMED2 TRB-A/B primers. TCRdb fed the multiplex PCR reads into MiXCR, producing one record per CDR3 protein. The sample has a few thousand distinct CDR3 sequences, 23% seen once; the top ten hold approximately 28%. This TCR derives from a human donor with active COVID-19. Sequences were obtained from blood.

CDR3 DNA sequence: TGTGCCTGGAGATTTGGGGGGCTCGTCACTGAAGCTTTCTTT. The encoded protein is CAWRFGGLVTEAFF. The rearrangement links TRBV30 to TRBJ1-1; possible D gene TRBD1, 6 bases. The V and J ends lost 3 bases and 4 bases respectively, with 15 bases between them. Per the germline V gene, CDR1 is GTSNPN and CDR2 is SVGIG (reference sequence). CDR3 length: 14 residues.